The next 3 T cell receptor beta chains were all read from a single sample in a study of T cells in Graves' hyperthyroidism and ophthalmopathy. Amplified regions were TCR beta CDR3 sequences from RNA transcripts. First-round RT-PCR of the TCR CDR3 relied on the HTBI primer set. TCRdb reprocessed the multiplex PCR reads via MiXCR and lists one record per CDR3 protein. The table includes over 250,000 distinct CDR3 sequences, approximately 20% detected once. Sequenced sample: blood. These receptors originate from a man aged 25 to 40 with Graves' ophthalmopathy.

The chain employs TRBV20-1 and TRBJ1-4; D may be TRBD1 (5 bases). This CDR3 is 13 amino acids long. Germline lookup yields CDR1 DFQATT and CDR2 SNEGSKA (reference sequence). Trimming left V 0 bases short and J 8 bases short, with 10 bases between. In DNA form, the CDR3 reads TGCAGTGCTAGAGAGGAACGGGGGGAAAAACTGTTTTTT. Its translation: CSAREERGEKLFF.

The chain has TRBV20-1 and TRBJ2-4, with TRBD2 as a possible D gene (5 bases). CDR1 and CDR2 (germline): DFQATT, SNEGSKA (reference sequence). This CDR3 has 12 amino acids. V was shortened by 6 bases and J by 6 bases, with 12 bases between the two germline ends. The CDR3, as DNA: TGCAGTGCCCGACATACTAGAAACATTCAGTACTTC. Translated, it gives CSARHTRNIQYF.

This clonotype was observed at least ten times. The V call is TRBV2, the J call TRBJ2-7; maybe TRBD1 (5 bases). This CDR3 comprises 14 residues. CDR1 is SNHLY, CDR2 FYNNEI, per germline. Trimming took 3 bases from V and 2 from J, leaving 11 bases between them. The DNA of the CDR3 is TGTGCCAGCAGTGACAGGGAAATCCCCTACGAGCAGTACTTC. It is translated as CASSDREIPYEQYF.